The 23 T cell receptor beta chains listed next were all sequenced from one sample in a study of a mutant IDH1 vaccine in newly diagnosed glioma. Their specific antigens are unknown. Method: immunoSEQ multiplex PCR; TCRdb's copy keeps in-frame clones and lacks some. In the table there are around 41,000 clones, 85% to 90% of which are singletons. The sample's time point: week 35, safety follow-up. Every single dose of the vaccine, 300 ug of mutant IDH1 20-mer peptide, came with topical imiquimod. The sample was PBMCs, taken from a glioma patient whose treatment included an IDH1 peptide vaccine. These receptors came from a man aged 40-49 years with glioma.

The CDR3 sequence: CASSSDRAGELFF. CDR3 nucleotide sequence: TGTGCCAGCAGTTCCGACAGGGCCGGGGAGCTGTTTTTT. The rearrangement uses TRBV2 and TRBJ2-2; 7 nucleotides match TRBD1. Germline lookup yields CDR1 SNHLY and CDR2 FYNNEI. The trim removed 5 bases at V and 6 bases at J, leaving 3 bases unmatched. The CDR3 extends over 13 amino acids.

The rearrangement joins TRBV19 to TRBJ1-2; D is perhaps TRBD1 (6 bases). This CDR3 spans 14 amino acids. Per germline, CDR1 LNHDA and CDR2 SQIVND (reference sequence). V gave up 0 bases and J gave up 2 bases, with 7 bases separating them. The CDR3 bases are TGTGCCAGTAGTATAGACCAGGGGAACTATGGCTACACCTTC. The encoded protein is CASSIDQGNYGYTF.

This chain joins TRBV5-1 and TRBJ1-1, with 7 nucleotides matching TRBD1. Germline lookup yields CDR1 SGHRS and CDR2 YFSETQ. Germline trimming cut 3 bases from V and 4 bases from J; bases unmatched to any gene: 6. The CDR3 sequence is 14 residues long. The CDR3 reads CASSYRGDGTEAFF. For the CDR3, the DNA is TGCGCCAGCAGCTACAGGGGAGATGGCACTGAAGCTTTCTTT.

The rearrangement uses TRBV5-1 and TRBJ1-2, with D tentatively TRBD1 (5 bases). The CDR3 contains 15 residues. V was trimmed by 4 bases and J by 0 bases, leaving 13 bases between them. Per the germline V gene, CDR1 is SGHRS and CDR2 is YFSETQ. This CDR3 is CASSNSIGANYGYTF. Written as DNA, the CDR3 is TGCGCCAGCAGCAATTCCATAGGGGCTAACTATGGCTACACCTTC.

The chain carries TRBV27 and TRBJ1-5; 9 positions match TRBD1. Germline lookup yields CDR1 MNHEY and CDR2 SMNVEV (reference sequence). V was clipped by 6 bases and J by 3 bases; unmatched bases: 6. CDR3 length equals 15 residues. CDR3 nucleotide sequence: TGTGCCAGCAGGCCGGGACAGGGACACAATCAGCCCCAGCATTTT. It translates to CASRPGQGHNQPQHF.

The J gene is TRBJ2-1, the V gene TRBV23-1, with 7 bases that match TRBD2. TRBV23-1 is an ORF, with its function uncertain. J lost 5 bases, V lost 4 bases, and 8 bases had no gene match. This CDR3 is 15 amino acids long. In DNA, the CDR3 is TGCGCCAGCAGTCGGCGGCGGGAGAGGAACAATGAGCAGTTCTTC. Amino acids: CASSRRRERNNEQFF.

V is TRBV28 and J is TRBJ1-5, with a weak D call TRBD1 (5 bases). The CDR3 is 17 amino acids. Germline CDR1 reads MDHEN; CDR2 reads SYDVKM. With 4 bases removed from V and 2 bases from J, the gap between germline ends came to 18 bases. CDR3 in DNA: TGTGCCAGCAGTTCTCTACCGCAGGGCGTTGGCAATCAGCCCCAGCATTTT. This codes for CASSSLPQGVGNQPQHF.

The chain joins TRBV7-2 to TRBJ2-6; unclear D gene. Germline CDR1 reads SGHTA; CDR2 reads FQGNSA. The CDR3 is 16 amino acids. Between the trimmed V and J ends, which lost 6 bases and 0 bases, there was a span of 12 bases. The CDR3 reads CASSRAGSSGANVLTF. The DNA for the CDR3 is TGTGCCAGCAGTCGAGCAGGCAGCTCTGGGGCCAACGTCCTGACTTTC.

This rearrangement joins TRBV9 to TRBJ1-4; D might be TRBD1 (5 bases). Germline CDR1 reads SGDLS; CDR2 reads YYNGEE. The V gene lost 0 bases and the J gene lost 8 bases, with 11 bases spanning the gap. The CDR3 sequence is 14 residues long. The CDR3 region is CASSVAHGGEKLFF. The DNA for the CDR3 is TGTGCCAGCAGCGTAGCACATGGGGGAGAAAAACTGTTTTTT.

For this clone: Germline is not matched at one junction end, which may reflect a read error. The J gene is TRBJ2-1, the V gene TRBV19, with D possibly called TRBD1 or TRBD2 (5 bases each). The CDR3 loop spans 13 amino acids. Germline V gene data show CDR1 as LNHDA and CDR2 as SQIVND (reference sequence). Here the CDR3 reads CASSSPGTQFLVF. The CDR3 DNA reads TGTGCCAGTAGTAGCCCTGGGACCCAATTTCTTGTCTTC.

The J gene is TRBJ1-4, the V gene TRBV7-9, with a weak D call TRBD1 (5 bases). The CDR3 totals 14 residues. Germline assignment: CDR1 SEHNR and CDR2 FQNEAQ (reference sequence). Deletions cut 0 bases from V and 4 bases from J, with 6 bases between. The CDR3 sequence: CASSLARDNEKLFF. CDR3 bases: TGTGCCAGCAGCTTAGCCAGGGATAATGAAAAACTGTTTTTT.

Written as DNA, the CDR3 is TGTGCCAGCAGTTCCCTGGGACAGGGACCCTACGAGCAGTACTTC. Translating gives CASSSLGQGPYEQYF. The chain links TRBV27 to TRBJ2-7; 9 bases map to TRBD1. The CDR3 length is 15 residues. V gave up 4 bases and J gave up 2 bases; unmatched junction bases: 6. From germline, CDR1 is MNHEY and CDR2 SMNVEV (reference sequence).

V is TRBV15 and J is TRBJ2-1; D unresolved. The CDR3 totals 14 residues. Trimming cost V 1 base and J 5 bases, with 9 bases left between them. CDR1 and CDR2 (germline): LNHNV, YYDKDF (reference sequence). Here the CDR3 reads CATSRGKDHNEQFF. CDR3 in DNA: TGTGCCACCAGCAGAGGCAAGGACCACAATGAGCAGTTCTTC. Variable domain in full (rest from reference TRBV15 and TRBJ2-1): DAMVIQNPRYQVTQFGKPVTLSCSQTLNHNVMYWYQQKSSQAPKLLFHYYDKDFNNEADTPDNFQSRRPNTSFCFLDIRSPGLGDTAMYLCATSRGKDHNEQFFGPGTRLTVL.

CDR3 DNA sequence: TGTGCCAGCAGTTCCTTAGCGGGGGGGCAAGAGACCCAGTACTTC. Translated: CASSSLAGGQETQYF. V usage is TRBV6-1 and J usage is TRBJ2-5; TRBD2 agrees at 11 bases. Germline CDR1 MNHNS, CDR2 SASEGT. The ends lost 5 bases at V and 2 bases at J; junction bases unmatched: 4. The CDR3 is 15 amino acids.

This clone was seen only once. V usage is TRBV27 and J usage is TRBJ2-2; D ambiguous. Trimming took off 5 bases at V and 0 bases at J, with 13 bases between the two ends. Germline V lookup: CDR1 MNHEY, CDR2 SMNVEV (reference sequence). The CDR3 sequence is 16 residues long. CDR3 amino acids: CASSIITFANTGELFF. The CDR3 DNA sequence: TGTGCCAGCAGTATCATTACGTTCGCGAACACCGGGGAGCTGTTTTTT.

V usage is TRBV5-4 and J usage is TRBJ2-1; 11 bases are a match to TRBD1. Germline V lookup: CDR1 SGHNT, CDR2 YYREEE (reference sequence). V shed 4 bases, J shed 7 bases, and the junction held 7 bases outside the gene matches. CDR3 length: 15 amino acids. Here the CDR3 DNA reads TGTGCCAGCAGCCCTGGGACAGGGGGATTGAATGAGCAGTTCTTC. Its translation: CASSPGTGGLNEQFF.

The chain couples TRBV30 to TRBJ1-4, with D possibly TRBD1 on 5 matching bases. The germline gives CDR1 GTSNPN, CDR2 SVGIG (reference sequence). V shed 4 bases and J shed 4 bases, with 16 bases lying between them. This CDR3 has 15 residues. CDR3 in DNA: TGTGCCTGGAACTCTGCAGGGCTGGGTAATGAAAAACTGTTTTTT. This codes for CAWNSAGLGNEKLFF.

CDR3 DNA: TGTGCCAGCAGCGATCGGTGGGGGAACACAGATACGCAGTATTTT. Translated, it gives CASSDRWGNTDTQYF. J is TRBJ2-3 and V is TRBV6-6; D tentatively fits TRBD1 or TRBD2 (5 bases each). This CDR3 spans 15 amino acids. V lost 6 bases to trimming and J lost 2 bases, with 15 bases between them. Germline V gene lookup returns CDR1 MNHNY and CDR2 SVGAGI (reference sequence).

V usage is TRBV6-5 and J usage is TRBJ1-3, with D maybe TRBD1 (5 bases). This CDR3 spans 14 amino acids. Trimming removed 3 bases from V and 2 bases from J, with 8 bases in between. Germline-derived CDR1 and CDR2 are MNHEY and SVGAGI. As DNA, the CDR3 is TGTGCCAGCAGTTATCGGGGGGCTGGAAACACCATATATTTT. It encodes CASSYRGAGNTIYF.

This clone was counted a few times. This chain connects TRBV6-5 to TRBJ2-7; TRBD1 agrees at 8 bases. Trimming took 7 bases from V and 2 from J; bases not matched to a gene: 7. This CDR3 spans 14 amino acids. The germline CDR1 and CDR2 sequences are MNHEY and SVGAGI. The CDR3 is CASTADRAPYEQYF. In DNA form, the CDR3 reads TGTGCCAGCACCGCGGACAGGGCCCCCTACGAGCAGTACTTC.

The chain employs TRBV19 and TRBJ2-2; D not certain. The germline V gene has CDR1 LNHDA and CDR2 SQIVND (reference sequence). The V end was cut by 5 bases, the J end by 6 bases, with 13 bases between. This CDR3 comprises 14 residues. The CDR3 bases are TGTGCCAGTAGTGCAGATTATCGGGCCGGGGAGCTGTTTTTT. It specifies CASSADYRAGELFF.

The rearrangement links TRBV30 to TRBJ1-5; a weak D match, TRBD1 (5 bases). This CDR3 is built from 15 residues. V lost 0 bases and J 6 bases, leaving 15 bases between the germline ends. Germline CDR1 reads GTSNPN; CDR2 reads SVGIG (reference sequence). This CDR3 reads CAWSVRAGTGQPQHF. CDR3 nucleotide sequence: TGTGCCTGGAGTGTTAGAGCAGGGACGGGTCAGCCCCAGCATTTT.

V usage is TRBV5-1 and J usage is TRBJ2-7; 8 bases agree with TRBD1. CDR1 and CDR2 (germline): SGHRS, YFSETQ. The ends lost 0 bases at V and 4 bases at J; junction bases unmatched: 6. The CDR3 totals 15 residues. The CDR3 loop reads CASSLEQGTGYEQYF. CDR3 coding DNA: TGCGCCAGCAGCTTGGAGCAAGGGACAGGATACGAGCAGTACTTC.